This entry lists 25 T cell receptor beta chains sequenced from one sample in a study of human T cells and chemical hapten exposure. Time point in this sample: patch test 1, 2 weeks after DPC sensitization. Treatment denoted: therapeutic diphenylcyclopropenone sensitization with weekly scalp DPC. Each CDR3 protein gets one entry after TCRdb re-called the RACE reads with MiXCR. The sample includes 150,000 to 200,000 distinct CDR3 sequences, roughly 15% of them seen just once. The sample here was whole blood, taken in connection with sensitization to the hapten diphenylcyclopropenone (DPC). Receptor source: a woman aged 25 to 45 with alopecia areata. Some clones in this sample may be carry-over from other donors' samples.

J is TRBJ2-3 and V is TRBV20-1, with 7 bases that match TRBD1. From germline, CDR1 is DFQATT and CDR2 SNEGSKA (reference sequence). V lost 3 bases to trimming and J lost 0 bases; unmatched junction nucleotides: 6. This CDR3 comprises 15 residues. The CDR3 is CSASATGRSTDTQYF. CDR3 in DNA: TGCAGTGCTAGCGCGACAGGGCGCAGCACAGATACGCAGTATTTT.

This clonotype has just a few counts. The chain employs TRBV29-1 and TRBJ1-2; TRBD1 might be the D (5 bases). This CDR3 contains 12 residues. Per germline, CDR1 SQVTM and CDR2 ANQGSEA. V gave up 2 bases and J gave up 2 bases, with 6 bases separating them. CDR3 nucleotides: TGCAGCGTTGAAAAGGGGAACTATGGCTACACCTTC. Translating gives CSVEKGNYGYTF.

There are a few counts of this clonotype. The chain combines TRBV4-1 with TRBJ1-2; 8 bases line up with TRBD1. CDR1 MGHRA and CDR2 YSYEKL come from the germline V gene. Losses at the gene ends were 0 bases for V and 13 bases for J; bases not matched to a gene: 16. The CDR3 covers 16 residues. Written as DNA, the CDR3 is TGCGCCAGCAGCCAAGATTGGACCTTTGTGGGACAGGCTTTCACCTTC. This gives the protein CASSQDWTFVGQAFTF.

This clonotype came up a few times. V usage is TRBV12-3 or TRBV12-4 and J usage is TRBJ1-2; D is ambiguous. The CDR3 runs 14 residues. V was shortened by 2 bases and J by 7 bases, with 14 bases between the two germline ends. The CDR3, as DNA: TGTGCCAGCAGTTTAAGGGCCAGGAGAGGTGGCTACACCTTC. Protein: CASSLRARRGGYTF.

This rearrangement joins TRBV7-9 to TRBJ2-7; 8 nucleotides align to TRBD2. The CDR3 length is 17 residues. J was trimmed by 0 bases and V by 2 bases; bases with no gene match: 9. Germline CDR1 SEHNR, CDR2 FQNEAQ (reference sequence). CDR3 loop: CASSLSGGPTLSYEQYF. CDR3 nucleotide sequence: TGTGCCAGCAGCTTAAGCGGGGGACCAACGCTCTCCTACGAGCAGTACTTC.

CDR3 sequence (DNA): TGTGCCAGCAGCTTGGGATCCGGAGGTAATTCACCCCTCCACTTT. Translating gives CASSLGSGGNSPLHF. The V gene is TRBV5-5, the J gene TRBJ1-6; D is unclear. Trimming stripped 0 bases from V and 6 bases from J, with 10 bases between. CDR3 length equals 15 residues. Looked up from germline, CDR1 is SGHKS and CDR2 is YYEKEE (reference sequence).

Note on this clonotype: No conserved phenylalanine or tryptophan is present at the end of the CDR3, so a read error is the likely explanation. This chain uses TRBV27 with TRBJ2-7; possible D gene TRBD2, 6 bases. CDR1 MNHEY and CDR2 SMNVEV come from the germline V gene (reference sequence). The CDR3 loop spans 13 amino acids. Trimming shortened V by 5 bases and J by 6 bases, and 14 bases separated the two germline ends. The CDR3 DNA sequence: TGTGCCAGCAGTCCGGGACTTGGAGTCGAGCAGTACTCC. This gives the protein CASSPGLGVEQYS.

J is TRBJ2-1 and V is TRBV7-6; D perhaps matches TRBD1 (6 bases). This CDR3 contains 16 residues. V was cut by 1 base and J by 6 bases, with 16 bases left in between. Germline V gives CDR1 SGHVS, CDR2 FNYEAQ. The CDR3 DNA reads TGTGCCAGCAGCTTAGAAATCAGGGGTGTCCTCAATGAGCAGTTCTTC. Protein sequence: CASSLEIRGVLNEQFF.

This clonotype has more than one count but fewer than ten. The rearrangement joins TRBV6-5 to TRBJ1-1, with D possibly TRBD1 on 6 matching bases. The CDR3 is 19 residues long. Trimming pared 1 base from V and 4 bases from J, leaving 25 bases between. Germline CDR1 is MNHEY and CDR2 is SVGAGI. The CDR3 loop is CASSYYAVQPGQWSTEAFF. As DNA, the CDR3 is TGTGCCAGCAGTTACTACGCGGTCCAACCTGGACAGTGGAGCACTGAAGCTTTCTTT.

The chain recombines TRBV28 with TRBJ2-1, with D uncertain. The CDR3 spans 12 residues. Trimming took off 7 bases at V and 5 bases at J, with 9 bases between the two ends. Per the germline V gene, CDR1 is MDHEN and CDR2 is SYDVKM. The CDR3 coding sequence is TGTGCCAGCACCGGGCCTAACAATGAGCAGTTCTTC. This encodes CASTGPNNEQFF.

This clonotype has just a few counts. V gene TRBV6-6 combines with J gene TRBJ2-5; no clear D gene. The CDR3 consists of 14 residues. Trimming pared 0 bases from V and 5 bases from J, leaving 10 bases between. Germline-derived CDR1 and CDR2 are MNHNY and SVGAGI (reference sequence). The DNA for the CDR3 is TGTGCCAGCAGTTACTCCTTCGTCCAGGAGACCCAGTACTTC. Protein product: CASSYSFVQETQYF.

This chain links TRBV28 with TRBJ2-3; unclear D gene. This CDR3 contains 12 residues. Germline lookup yields CDR1 MDHEN and CDR2 SYDVKM. Trimming removed 3 bases from V and 4 bases from J, with 5 bases in between. The CDR3 DNA is TGTGCCAGCAGTTTTCTGGCAGATACGCAGTATTTT. This sequence encodes CASSFLADTQYF.

This clonotype was recorded at least ten times. This sequence joins TRBV10-1 and TRBJ2-3; a possible D gene is TRBD2 (6 bases). Trimming took 4 bases from V and 4 from J, leaving 15 bases between them. The germline CDR1 and CDR2 sequences are WNHNN and SYGVQD (reference sequence). CDR3 length equals 15 residues. This chain's CDR3 is CASSAGTGTADTQYF. Written as DNA, the CDR3 is TGCGCCAGCAGTGCCGGGACCGGGACTGCAGATACGCAGTATTTT.

Turning to this clonotype: A read error may produce the germline difference seen at one junction end. The J gene is TRBJ2-1, the V gene TRBV5-4, with 7 bases aligning to TRBD2. Germline CDR1 and CDR2: SGHNT and YYREEE (reference sequence). This CDR3 contains 15 residues. The CDR3 nucleotides read TGTGCCAGCAGACCCGGTGGGGGGGTTTCCAATAAGCAGTTCTTC. This sequence encodes CASRPGGGVSNKQFF. The complete variable domain, with remaining parts taken from reference TRBV5-4 and TRBJ2-1, reads ETGVTQSPTHLIKTRGQQVTLRCSSQSGHNTVSWYQQALGQGPQFIFQYYREEENGRGNFPPRFSGLQFPNYSSELNVNALELDDSALYLCASRPGGGVSNKQFFGPGTRLTVL.

This clonotype was seen a handful of times. The genes are TRBV6-5 and TRBJ1-6; TRBD1 aligns across 9 bases. CDR1 MNHEY and CDR2 SVGAGI come from the germline V gene. The ends lost 5 bases at V and 10 bases at J; junction bases unmatched: 15. The length of the CDR3 is 17 residues. CDR3 amino acids: CASSRGLQGARGSPLHF. The DNA for the CDR3 is TGTGCCAGCAGTAGGGGACTACAGGGGGCGCGTGGCTCACCCCTCCACTTT.

This clonotype was found many times. The V gene is TRBV11-3, the J gene TRBJ2-3, with D unclear. Germline V CDR1 and CDR2: SGHNT, YENEEA. Trimming shortened V by 2 bases and J by 3 bases, and 12 bases separated the two germline ends. The CDR3 contains 15 residues. CDR3 amino acids: CASSLSASETDTQYF. The CDR3, as DNA: TGTGCCAGCAGCTTATCGGCTAGTGAGACAGATACGCAGTATTTT. Using reference TRBV11-3 and TRBJ2-3 for the parts outside the CDR3, the full variable domain is EAGVVQSPRYKIIEKKQPVAFWCNPISGHNTLYWYLQNLGQGPELLIRYENEEAVDDSQLPKDRFSAERLKGVDSTLKIQPAELGDSAVYLCASSLSASETDTQYFGPGTRLTVL.

In its sample, this clonotype was seen a few times. One end of the junction varies from germline; a read error may be responsible. The CDR3 sequence: CASSPQQTGKMAF. The CDR3 DNA sequence: TGTGCCAGCAGCCCCCAGCAGACAGGGAAAATGGCCTTC. This rearrangement joins TRBV7-3 to TRBJ1-2, with 7 positions matching TRBD1. CDR3 length equals 13 residues. Per germline, CDR1 SGHTA and CDR2 FQGTGA.

This clonotype was observed a handful of times. The chain couples TRBV7-2 to TRBJ2-5; D may be TRBD1 (6 bases). CDR3 size: 18 residues. Trimming took off 5 bases at V and 0 bases at J, with 22 bases between the two ends. The V gene's germline CDR1 is SGHTA and CDR2 FQGNSA. DNA for the CDR3: TGTGCCAGCAGCACCACCGGGACACAAAAATTGTACCAAGAGACCCAGTACTTC. Translated, it gives CASSTTGTQKLYQETQYF.

The chain couples TRBV20-1 to TRBJ2-7; a weak D match, TRBD2 (7 bases). Trimming pared 6 bases from V and 0 bases from J, leaving 24 bases between. CDR1 and CDR2 from the germline V gene are DFQATT and SNEGSKA (reference sequence). The CDR3 extends over 17 amino acids. CDR3 sequence reads: CSAIRRGPRESSYEQYF. CDR3 DNA sequence: TGCAGTGCGATAAGGCGGGGGCCGAGGGAAAGCTCCTACGAGCAGTACTTC.

The J gene is TRBJ2-3, the V gene TRBV29-1; weak D call: TRBD1 (5 bases). The CDR3 contains 12 residues. Trimming stripped 5 bases from V and 4 bases from J, with 10 bases between. Per the germline V gene, CDR1 is SQVTM and CDR2 is ANQGSEA. For the CDR3, the DNA is TGCAGCGTTAGGGGCGCCGCAGATACGCAGTATTTT. This translates into CSVRGAADTQYF.

This clonotype was seen more than once but under ten times. The chain recombines TRBV6-2 or TRBV6-3 with TRBJ1-2, with D hard to call. CDR1 is MNHEY, CDR2 SVGEGT, per germline. The V end was cut by 4 bases, the J end by 0 bases, with 15 bases between. CDR3 length: 16 residues. The chain's CDR3 is CASSSGGRLPNYGYTF. The CDR3 region has the DNA TGTGCCAGCAGTTCCGGCGGCAGGCTCCCTAACTATGGCTACACCTTC.

The chain recombines TRBV20-1 with TRBJ2-7; D remains unclear. This CDR3 is built from 13 residues. Germline CDR1 reads DFQATT; CDR2 reads SNEGSKA (reference sequence). Between the trimmed V and J ends, which lost 5 bases and 3 bases, there was a span of 14 bases. The CDR3 region is CSAGWPGIYEQYF. The CDR3 nucleotides read TGCAGTGCTGGGTGGCCTGGGATCTACGAGCAGTACTTC.

This sequence joins TRBV20-1 and TRBJ2-2, with 8 bases identical to TRBD2. Germline V gene sequence: CDR1 DFQATT, CDR2 SNEGSKA (reference sequence). V lost 2 bases to trimming and J lost 5 bases; unmatched junction nucleotides: 4. The CDR3 totals 14 residues. The CDR3 coding sequence is TGCAGTGCTAGACCGGGAGGGCGAACCGGGGAGCTGTTTTTT. This codes for CSARPGGRTGELFF.

In this sample, this clonotype turned up a few times. Written as DNA, the CDR3 is TGCGCCAGCAGTCGGGACAGGGCAGGAACCTATAATTCACCCCTCCACTTT. It translates to CASSRDRAGTYNSPLHF. The chain combines TRBV10-2 with TRBJ1-6; 9 bases line up with TRBD1. Germline V gives CDR1 WSHSY, CDR2 SAAADI. This CDR3 region has 17 residues. V shed 5 bases and J 2 bases; nucleotides not matched to a gene: 7.

The table lists this clonotype with many counts. J is TRBJ2-1 and V is TRBV10-3; D might be TRBD1 or TRBD2, each matching 7 bases. The CDR3 has 17 residues. The V and J ends lost 4 bases and 0 bases respectively, with 16 bases between them. Germline CDR1 ENHRY, CDR2 SYGVKD. CDR3 nucleotides: TGTGCCATCAGTGGTCGTCAGGGGGGGAGCTCCTACAATGAGCAGTTCTTC. Translation: CAISGRQGGSSYNEQFF.